This passage covers 30 T cell receptor beta chains from one sample sequenced in a study of blood T cell repertoires in COVID-19. Measured with immunoSEQ multiplex PCR; TCRdb has only the in-frame clones, and not every one. The sample contains some 380,000 clones, approximately 86% of which appear only once. The sequenced sample consisted of PBMCs or T cells enriched from blood (not recorded which). These receptors all come from a woman between 40 and 55 years old with acute COVID-19.

The J gene is TRBJ1-1, the V gene TRBV5-6, with 8 bases matching TRBD1. V lost 3 bases, J lost 7 bases, and 14 bases stayed unmatched. Germline V gene lookup returns CDR1 SGHDT and CDR2 YYEEEE. This CDR3 region has 16 residues. The CDR3 DNA is TGTGCCAGCAGCTCAGGGCCAGGGGGCGTGGGCCTTGAAGCTTTCTTT. Its translation: CASSSGPGGVGLEAFF. Drawing the rest from reference TRBV5-6 and TRBJ1-1, the complete variable domain is DAGVTQSPTHLIKTRGQQVTLRCSPKSGHDTVSWYQQALGQGPQFIFQYYEEEERQRGNFPDRFSGHQFPNYSSELNVNALLLGDSALYLCASSSGPGGVGLEAFFGQGTRLTVV.

This clone has just a few counts. This chain joins TRBV11-2 and TRBJ2-1; 7 positions match TRBD1. The CDR3 runs to 15 residues. Germline loops: CDR1 SGHAT, CDR2 FQNNGV. The J segment lost 4 bases and the V segment lost 4 bases, leaving 7 bases of the junction unmatched. The CDR3 nucleotides are TGTGCCAGCAGCTCGACAGGGATGGCGTACAATGAGCAGTTCTTC. This sequence encodes CASSSTGMAYNEQFF.

The chain recombines TRBV20-1 with TRBJ2-3, with TRBD2 matching 13 bases. There are 18 residues in the CDR3. Germline loops: CDR1 DFQATT, CDR2 SNEGSKA (reference sequence). V trimming: 3 bases; J trimming: 0 bases; junction bases outside the gene matches: 9. The CDR3 protein is CSASKPGLAGSSTDTQYF. CDR3 DNA sequence: TGCAGTGCTAGTAAGCCGGGACTAGCGGGGTCTAGCACAGATACGCAGTATTTT.

In this sample, this clone turned up once. The rearrangement joins TRBV28 to TRBJ2-7; 9 bases map to TRBD1. Trimming cost V 5 bases and J 4 bases; bases outside gene matches: 6. The CDR3 has 14 amino acids. Germline-derived CDR1 and CDR2 are MDHEN and SYDVKM. CDR3 DNA sequence: TGTGCCAGCAGTCCCGGGACAGGGACGTACGAGCAGTACTTC. It codes for CASSPGTGTYEQYF.

This clone was counted only a few times. This sequence joins TRBV6-5 and TRBJ2-3; 12 bases agree with TRBD2. Per germline, CDR1 MNHEY and CDR2 SVGAGI. The CDR3 is 15 residues long. Trimming cost V 6 bases and J 3 bases; bases outside gene matches: 4. CDR3 DNA: TGTGCCAGCAGATCCGGACTAGCGGGGACAGATACGCAGTATTTT. Translated: CASRSGLAGTDTQYF.

V gene TRBV2 combines with J gene TRBJ2-3; tentative D call: TRBD2 (6 bases). Trimming shortened V by 6 bases and J by 1 base, and 14 bases separated the two germline ends. The germline CDR1 and CDR2 sequences are SNHLY and FYNNEI. The CDR3 runs to 15 residues. CDR3 sequence (DNA): TGTGCCAGCAGGCCCTTGTCGGGGGGCACAGATACGCAGTATTTT. Translated, it gives CASRPLSGGTDTQYF.

J is TRBJ2-2 and V is TRBV6-5; D might be TRBD2 (6 bases). The V and J ends lost 6 bases and 5 bases respectively, with 16 bases between them. The CDR3 has 15 amino acids. CDR1 is MNHEY, CDR2 SVGAGI, per germline. CDR3 loop: CASRGLGLLTGELFF. The CDR3, as DNA: TGTGCCAGCAGGGGGTTGGGACTCCTTACCGGGGAGCTGTTTTTT.

V is TRBV18 and J is TRBJ2-3; 10 positions match TRBD2. This CDR3 contains 16 residues. V shed 2 bases, J shed 1 base, and the junction held 3 bases outside the gene matches. CDR1 and CDR2 from the germline V gene are KGHSH and LQKENI. CDR3 nucleotides: TGTGCCAGCTCACCAGCCCTAGCGGGGGGCACAGATACGCAGTATTTT. It encodes CASSPALAGGTDTQYF.

V is TRBV10-3 and J is TRBJ1-2, with D perhaps matching TRBD1 (6 bases). The CDR3 covers 15 residues. CDR1 ENHRY and CDR2 SYGVKD come from the germline V gene. Trimming took off 4 bases at V and 5 bases at J, with 17 bases between the two ends. In DNA, the CDR3 is TGTGCCATCAGTGTCCGGACGTTCCAGGGGTATGGCTACACCTTC. It codes for CAISVRTFQGYGYTF.

This sequence joins TRBV2 and TRBJ1-1; TRBD1 matches 10 bases. Germline trimming cut 7 bases from V and 5 bases from J; bases unmatched to any gene: 7. This CDR3 comprises 14 residues. Germline CDR1 is SNHLY and CDR2 is FYNNEI. CDR3 bases: TGTGCCAGCATGGCTTTGGGACAGGGGACTGAAGCTTTCTTT. This sequence encodes CASMALGQGTEAFF.

This chain links TRBV24-1 with TRBJ2-2; D call uncertain. The CDR3 totals 14 residues. Germline-derived CDR1 and CDR2 are KGHDR and SFDVKD. Trimming pared 3 bases from V and 1 base from J, leaving 5 bases between. The CDR3: CATSDPWNTGELFF. In DNA, the CDR3 is TGTGCCACCAGTGATCCCTGGAACACCGGGGAGCTGTTTTTT.

The chain is built from TRBV19 and TRBJ2-3; TRBD2 matches at 9 bases. Trimming removed 2 bases from V and 5 bases from J; junction bases left unmatched: 5. The germline CDR1 and CDR2 sequences are LNHDA and SQIVND (reference sequence). This CDR3 region has 15 residues. The CDR3 sequence is CASSIWRGGVDTQYF. The CDR3 DNA is TGTGCCAGTAGTATATGGCGGGGGGGCGTAGATACGCAGTATTTT.

This chain joins TRBV5-1 and TRBJ2-2, with 8 bases that match TRBD2. Trimming at V came to 4 bases and at J to 3 bases, leaving 5 bases not matched to a gene. This CDR3 has 15 residues. The germline CDR1 and CDR2 sequences are SGHRS and YFSETQ. The DNA of the CDR3 is TGCGCCAGCAGCAGCCGGGGGGGCGACACCGGGGAGCTGTTTTTT. It translates to CASSSRGGDTGELFF.

For the CDR3, the DNA is TGTGCCAGCACCATGGGACTGGGGAATCAGCCCCAGCATTTT. It is translated as CASTMGLGNQPQHF. This chain connects TRBV6-5 to TRBJ1-5; a possible D gene is TRBD1 (5 bases). V lost 7 bases and J lost 4, with 14 bases in between. The CDR3 consists of 14 residues. The germline V gene has CDR1 MNHEY and CDR2 SVGAGI.

This clone was detected only once. Additional DNA sequences in this sample encode the identical CDR3. This chain uses TRBV12-3 or TRBV12-4 with TRBJ1-4, with D hard to call. V dropped 1 base and J dropped 5 bases, with 5 bases sitting between them. This CDR3 region has 13 residues. This chain's CDR3 is CASSLGPNEKLFF. In DNA form, the CDR3 reads TGTGCCAGCAGTTTAGGGCCAAATGAAAAACTGTTTTTT.

The V call is TRBV6-5, the J call TRBJ1-4; 11 nucleotides align to TRBD1. J lost 6 bases, V lost 6 bases, and 6 bases had no gene match. The CDR3 is made up of 15 amino acids. Germline-derived CDR1 and CDR2 are MNHEY and SVGAGI. CDR3 sequence reads: CASRVGQGGYEKLFF. Here the CDR3 DNA reads TGTGCCAGCAGGGTGGGACAGGGGGGATATGAAAAACTGTTTTTT.

Notes on this clone: Other DNA sequences of this sample code for an identical CDR3. CDR3 residues: CASSPTGNTEAFF. CDR3 in DNA: TGTGCCAGCTCCCCCACAGGGAACACTGAAGCTTTCTTT. This chain uses TRBV18 with TRBJ1-1; D is perhaps TRBD1 (5 bases). V gave up 6 bases and J gave up 1 base, with 9 bases separating them. Germline CDR1 and CDR2: KGHSH and LQKENI. CDR3 size: 13 residues.

This clone was seen once. The rearrangement uses TRBV2 and TRBJ1-2; D perhaps matches TRBD1 (5 bases). The germline V and J ends were trimmed by 7 bases and 4 bases, with 10 bases remaining between them. The germline V gene has CDR1 SNHLY and CDR2 FYNNEI. The CDR3 has 12 residues. CDR3 DNA sequence: TGTGCCAGCACGGGGGGTGTCTATGGCTACACCTTC. Amino acid sequence: CASTGGVYGYTF.

The J gene is TRBJ1-1, the V gene TRBV12-5; 7 nucleotides agree with TRBD1. There are 15 residues in the CDR3. Germline V lookup: CDR1 LGHNT, CDR2 FRNRAP. With V trimmed by 5 bases and J by 3 bases, 9 bases remained unmatched. CDR3 residues: CASGPRQGLDTEAFF. The CDR3, as DNA: TGTGCTAGTGGTCCCCGACAGGGCCTGGACACTGAAGCTTTCTTT. Looking up the rest from reference TRBV12-5 and TRBJ1-1 gives the full variable domain: DARVTQTPRHKVTEMGQEVTMRCQPILGHNTVFWYRQTMMQGLELLAYFRNRAPLDDSGMPKDRFSAEMPDATLATLKIQPSEPRDSAVYFCASGPRQGLDTEAFFGQGTRLTVV.

CDR3 sequence reads: CASDRGGDTDTQYF. DNA of the CDR3: TGCGCCAGTGACCGGGGGGGAGACACAGATACGCAGTATTTT. The chain carries TRBV5-1 and TRBJ2-3; 8 nucleotides match TRBD2. The V and J ends lost 8 bases and 2 bases, in that order; junction bases with no gene match: 7. The CDR3 extends over 14 amino acids. Germline assignment: CDR1 SGHRS and CDR2 YFSETQ.

This chain connects TRBV5-1 to TRBJ2-7, with 7 bases lining up with TRBD2. Germline lookup yields CDR1 SGHRS and CDR2 YFSETQ. This CDR3 has 13 residues. Trimming at V came to 6 bases and at J to 1 base, leaving 4 bases not matched to a gene. For the CDR3, the DNA is TGCGCCAGCACCCCCGGGGGGTCCTACGAGCAGTACTTC. Translating it yields CASTPGGSYEQYF.

V gene TRBV27 combines with J gene TRBJ2-1; 7 nucleotides agree with TRBD1. CDR1 and CDR2 from the germline V gene are MNHEY and SMNVEV (reference sequence). This CDR3 is 15 amino acids long. V lost 2 bases and J lost 4; bases outside the gene matches: 5. This CDR3 reads CASSLSGTVYNEQFF. Here the CDR3 DNA reads TGTGCCAGCAGTTTAAGTGGGACAGTATACAATGAGCAGTTCTTC.

The chain combines TRBV24-1 with TRBJ1-5, with TRBD1 identical over 11 bases. The germline V gene has CDR1 KGHDR and CDR2 SFDVKD. V lost 8 bases, J lost 4 bases, and 27 bases stayed unmatched. This CDR3 is built from 22 residues. CDR3 protein: CATIVGGLVGGTGGSGNQPQHF. The CDR3 bases are TGTGCCACCATAGTGGGAGGTTTAGTTGGCGGGACAGGGGGATCGGGGAATCAGCCCCAGCATTTT.

This chain uses TRBV10-2 with TRBJ2-7, with a tentative D call TRBD1 (5 bases). Germline V gene sequence: CDR1 WSHSY, CDR2 SAAADI. There are 10 residues in the CDR3. Trimming stripped 8 bases from V and 6 bases from J, with 8 bases between. CDR3 in amino acids: CASGAGEQYF. CDR3 bases: TGCGCCAGCGGGGCAGGCGAGCAGTACTTC.

With regard to this clone: Additional DNA sequences in this sample encode the identical CDR3. The chain has TRBV9 and TRBJ2-1; 7 bases map to TRBD2. J was trimmed by 4 bases and V by 0 bases; bases with no gene match: 4. The germline CDR1 and CDR2 sequences are SGDLS and YYNGEE. The CDR3 length is 15 residues. CDR3 nucleotide sequence: TGTGCCAGCAGCGTAGGGCGGGGGTCGTACAATGAGCAGTTCTTC. Its translation is CASSVGRGSYNEQFF.

V usage is TRBV12-3 or TRBV12-4 and J usage is TRBJ1-1; 8 positions match TRBD1. Germline trimming cut 3 bases from V and 5 bases from J; bases unmatched to any gene: 2. CDR3 length equals 13 residues. CDR3 nucleotide sequence: TGTGCCAGCAGTTTCAGGGGGCGAACTGAAGCTTTCTTT. This sequence encodes CASSFRGRTEAFF.

This chain's CDR3 is CATSRDLQIPSNTEAFF. CDR3 bases: TGTGCCACCAGCAGAGATCTACAGATACCCTCTAACACTGAAGCTTTCTTT. The rearrangement joins TRBV15 to TRBJ1-1; D unresolved. Trimming shortened V by 0 bases and J by 2 bases, and 16 bases separated the two germline ends. Germline V gene sequence: CDR1 LNHNV, CDR2 YYDKDF (reference sequence). CDR3 length: 17 residues.

The rearrangement joins TRBV4-1 to TRBJ1-6; 9 bases are a match to TRBD1. Germline assignment: CDR1 MGHRA and CDR2 YSYEKL. The CDR3 sequence is 14 residues long. V lost 5 bases to trimming and J lost 10 bases; unmatched junction nucleotides: 6. CDR3 DNA sequence: TGCGCCAGCAGCGTCCGGGACAGGGAATCACCCCTCCACTTT. Amino acids: CASSVRDRESPLHF.

This rearrangement joins TRBV7-7 to TRBJ1-1, with D unclear. In germline, CDR1 is SSHAT, CDR2 FNYEAQ (reference sequence). The CDR3 sequence is 13 residues long. Trimming removed 2 bases at V and 4 bases at J, with 8 bases between. The CDR3 nucleotides are TGTGCCAGCAGCTTATCCCCCCGCACTGAAGCTTTCTTT. Encoded protein: CASSLSPRTEAFF.

This chain connects TRBV11-2 to TRBJ1-4; TRBD1 aligns across 7 bases. V dropped 4 bases and J dropped 7; count of bases not matched to a gene: 6. This CDR3 is built from 14 residues. The germline V gene has CDR1 SGHAT and CDR2 FQNNGV. DNA for the CDR3: TGTGCCAGCAGCTCCTACAGGGGAAGTGAAAAACTGTTTTTT. Protein sequence: CASSSYRGSEKLFF.